This T cell receptor (beta chain) was obtained from a study of CD8 T cells in ankylosing spondylitis. Study findings and constraints: A TCR beta motif of about eight highly homologous variants seemed to mark ankylosing spondylitis blood. Enrichment of disease-linked clones was reportedly significant in matched ankylosing spondylitis synovial fluid.

Germline V gene lookup returns CDR1 SGHRS and CDR2 YFSETQ. V gave up 0 bases and J gave up 5 bases; unmatched junction bases: 12. The CDR3 extends over 18 amino acids. Making the TCR beta libraries involved quantitative 5'-RACE with molecular barcodes. TCRdb redid the calling of the 5' RACE reads with MiXCR, one entry per CDR3 protein. Of about 150,000 distinct CDR3 sequences in the sample, 25% to 35% were seen once. Turning to this clonotype: What it binds is not known.

Source material: synovial fluid, either unsorted or a sorted T cell fraction (not recorded which). The receptor comes from a male donor with ankylosing spondylitis. The chain links TRBV5-1 to TRBJ2-1; 9 bases agree with TRBD1. The CDR3 here is CASSLGFTGTGRNNEQFF. The CDR3 nucleotides read TGCGCCAGCAGCTTGGGGTTTACCGGGACAGGGCGAAACAATGAGCAGTTCTTC.